These 32 T cell receptor beta chains originate from one sample sequenced in a study of CD8+ T cells in alopecia areata. Isolated RNA was reverse transcribed into cDNA used as the sequencing template. Assay used: immunoSEQ multiplex PCR; TCRdb lists only in-frame clones, some missing. The sample comprises some 170,000 clones, 53% of which are singletons, and less than 14% rests with the top ten. Treatment indicated: oral pan-JAK inhibitor, 5-10 mg twice daily. The sample consisted of CD8+ T cells sorted from blood, taken at week 24, from a patient treated with tofacitinib. These receptors were collected from a human donor with alopecia areata.

J is TRBJ1-1 and V is TRBV2, with D unresolved. Trimming took 7 bases from V and 8 from J, leaving 17 bases between them. Per germline, CDR1 SNHLY and CDR2 FYNNEI. CDR3 size: 13 residues. The CDR3 spells CASTHTDGVEAFF. CDR3 DNA sequence: TGTGCCAGCACCCACACCGACGGCGTCGAAGCTTTCTTT.

This chain connects TRBV27 to TRBJ2-1, with 9 bases matching TRBD2. The germline CDR1 and CDR2 sequences are MNHEY and SMNVEV (reference sequence). The CDR3 length is 13 residues. The V segment lost 7 bases and the J segment 7 bases; nucleotides outside the gene matches: 5. CDR3 protein: CASMSSGGNEQFF. As DNA, the CDR3 is TGTGCCAGCATGAGTAGCGGGGGAAATGAGCAGTTCTTC.

CDR3 sequence reads: CASSEDFGVGYEQYF. The CDR3 coding sequence is TGTGCCAGCAGTGAAGACTTTGGAGTAGGTTACGAGCAGTACTTC. The rearrangement links TRBV6-1 to TRBJ2-7; no reliable D call. Germline assignment: CDR1 MNHNS and CDR2 SASEGT. V was clipped by 1 base and J by 4 bases, with 14 bases between them. The CDR3 contains 15 residues.

This clone has just a few counts. This sequence joins TRBV11-3 and TRBJ2-2, with D tentatively TRBD2 (5 bases). V was clipped by 2 bases and J by 4 bases, with 11 bases between them. Per germline, CDR1 SGHNT and CDR2 YENEEA. CDR3 size: 15 residues. CDR3 sequence (DNA): TGTGCCAGCAGCTTAAACCGGGCGGGCACCGGGGAGCTGTTTTTT. It codes for CASSLNRAGTGELFF.

This clone was seen only a few times. This chain links TRBV6-5 with TRBJ1-4; D is perhaps TRBD1 (5 bases). The CDR3 contains 13 residues. Per the germline V gene, CDR1 is MNHEY and CDR2 is SVGAGI. V dropped 4 bases and J dropped 5 bases, with 8 bases sitting between them. The CDR3 is CASSSRENEKLFF. DNA of the CDR3: TGTGCCAGCAGTTCCAGGGAAAATGAAAAACTGTTTTTT.

The chain links TRBV2 to TRBJ1-1; 7 nucleotides align to TRBD1. This CDR3 region has 15 residues. Per germline, CDR1 SNHLY and CDR2 FYNNEI. The ends lost 5 bases at V and 0 bases at J; junction bases unmatched: 6. The CDR3 DNA reads TGTGCCAGCAGTCTAATGGGACAGTTGAACACTGAAGCTTTCTTT. It encodes CASSLMGQLNTEAFF.

In its sample, this clone was seen a few times. The chain carries TRBV25-1 and TRBJ2-1, with D uncertain. The germline V and J ends were trimmed by 1 base and 9 bases, with 10 bases remaining between them. The CDR3 has 13 residues. CDR1 MGHDK and CDR2 SYGVNS come from the germline V gene. The CDR3 DNA sequence: TGTGCCAGCAGTGAATCGGAATTCAGTGAGCAGTTCTTC. Encoded protein: CASSESEFSEQFF.

Many counts were recorded for this clone. V usage is TRBV27 and J usage is TRBJ2-7; D is uncertain. This CDR3 has 14 residues. Germline lookup yields CDR1 MNHEY and CDR2 SMNVEV (reference sequence). The V gene lost 1 base and the J gene lost 3 bases, with 10 bases spanning the gap. DNA of the CDR3: TGTGCCAGCAGTTTATTAGGGAAAGGCTACGAGCAGTACTTC. It encodes CASSLLGKGYEQYF.

This clone was detected only a few times. J is TRBJ1-1 and V is TRBV29-1; D is possibly TRBD1 (5 bases). V was cut by 5 bases and J by 1 base, with 8 bases left in between. Per germline, CDR1 SQVTM and CDR2 ANQGSEA. The CDR3 extends over 12 amino acids. In nucleotides, the CDR3 is TGCAGCGTTAACGACAGGAACACTGAAGCTTTCTTT. The encoded protein is CSVNDRNTEAFF.

The chain employs TRBV7-8 and TRBJ1-1; D is unclear. The V and J ends lost 0 bases and 1 base respectively, with 6 bases between them. From germline, CDR1 is SGHVS and CDR2 FQNEAQ. The CDR3 is made up of 14 amino acids. The CDR3 nucleotides are TGTGCCAGCAGCTTAGCGTACGGGAACACTGAAGCTTTCTTT. Its protein is CASSLAYGNTEAFF.

This chain uses TRBV4-3 with TRBJ1-2, with TRBD1 matching 7 bases. The V gene's germline CDR1 is LGHNA and CDR2 YSLEER. Unmatched junction bases numbered 2, after V lost 0 bases and J lost 4 bases. The CDR3 runs 14 residues. CDR3 in amino acids: CASSQDRDSYGYTF. The CDR3 DNA reads as TGCGCCAGCAGCCAAGATCGGGACAGCTATGGCTACACCTTC.

This clone appeared once. The genes are TRBV15 and TRBJ1-5, with 9 bases that match TRBD1. The CDR3 covers 15 residues. Germline values: CDR1 LNHNV, CDR2 YYDKDF (reference sequence). V gave up 5 bases and J gave up 0 bases; unmatched junction bases: 2. This CDR3 reads CATSGDRVSNQPQHF. The CDR3 bases are TGTGCCACCAGCGGGGACAGGGTTAGCAATCAGCCCCAGCATTTT.

CDR3 amino acids: CASSSGLAVQETQYF. In DNA form, the CDR3 reads TGTGCCAGCAGCTCGGGACTAGCGGTACAAGAGACCCAGTACTTC. The chain uses TRBV13 and TRBJ2-5; 11 nucleotides line up with TRBD2. CDR3 length: 15 amino acids. V lost 4 bases to trimming and J lost 2 bases; unmatched junction nucleotides: 3. CDR1 PRHDT and CDR2 FYEKMQ come from the germline V gene (reference sequence).

This clone was found a few times. V usage is TRBV13 and J usage is TRBJ1-1; D is undetermined. The CDR3 covers 14 residues. V lost 5 bases, J lost 7 bases, and 17 bases lay in between. Per the germline V gene, CDR1 is PRHDT and CDR2 is FYEKMQ (reference sequence). Written as DNA, the CDR3 is TGTGCCAGCAGCCCGTCGGTTAGGGAATATGAAGCTTTCTTT. The encoded protein is CASSPSVREYEAFF.

V is TRBV4-3 and J is TRBJ2-7, with D unclear. This CDR3 contains 16 residues. Germline values: CDR1 LGHNA, CDR2 YSLEER. Trimming cost V 0 bases and J 4 bases, with 16 bases left between them. The CDR3 coding sequence is TGCGCCAGCAGCCAAGATATGGGGTCGTCAGCGTACGAGCAGTACTTC. The encoded protein is CASSQDMGSSAYEQYF.

The table lists this clone with a few counts. The V call is TRBV29-1, the J call TRBJ1-1; D unclear. Between the trimmed V and J ends, which lost 6 bases and 0 bases, there was a span of 14 bases. Germline lookup yields CDR1 SQVTM and CDR2 ANQGSEA. CDR3 size: 14 residues. DNA of the CDR3: TGCAGCGTCGACCCCGGAGGCATGAACACTGAAGCTTTCTTT. It specifies CSVDPGGMNTEAFF.

The rearrangement links TRBV30 to TRBJ1-2; 8 bases are a match to TRBD1. The CDR3 sequence is 13 residues long. The ends lost 3 bases at V and 4 bases at J; junction bases unmatched: 4. Germline V gene sequence: CDR1 GTSNPN, CDR2 SVGIG (reference sequence). CDR3 sequence: CAWRDRGGYGYTF. In DNA form, the CDR3 reads TGTGCCTGGAGAGACAGGGGAGGCTATGGCTACACCTTC.

The chain recombines TRBV2 with TRBJ1-1; D is unresolved. The ends were cut back, 6 bases at V and 8 bases at J, with 13 bases in the middle. Germline CDR1 reads SNHLY; CDR2 reads FYNNEI. This CDR3 is built from 12 residues. The CDR3 DNA reads as TGTGCCAGCAGCGTAAGGATTACCGAAGCTTTCTTT. This sequence encodes CASSVRITEAFF. The full variable domain, rest sourced from reference TRBV2 and TRBJ1-1, is EPEVTQTPSHQVTQMGQEVILRCVPISNHLYFYWYRQILGQKVEFLVSFYNNEISEKSEIFDDQFSVERPDGSNFTLKIRSTKLEDSAMYFCASSVRITEAFFGQGTRLTVV.

J is TRBJ2-7 and V is TRBV2; a weak D match, TRBD1 (7 bases). Germline CDR1 reads SNHLY; CDR2 reads FYNNEI. Trimming took off 8 bases at V and 7 bases at J, with 15 bases between the two ends. This CDR3 is built from 12 residues. The CDR3 DNA follows: TGTGCCAGCCAGGGGGGAGATAGGGAGCAGTACTTC. The encoded protein is CASQGGDREQYF.

This chain links TRBV29-1 with TRBJ1-1, with TRBD1 matching over 7 bases. V trimming: 7 bases; J trimming: 6 bases; junction bases outside the gene matches: 8. CDR3 length: 12 residues. Germline loops: CDR1 SQVTM, CDR2 ANQGSEA. CDR3 nucleotide sequence: TGCAGCGGTAAACAGGGGCGGCCTGAAGCTTTCTTT. Translation gives CSGKQGRPEAFF.

The chain recombines TRBV19 with TRBJ1-5, with a weak D call TRBD1 (6 bases). CDR1 and CDR2 (germline): LNHDA, SQIVND (reference sequence). This CDR3 has 15 amino acids. The germline V and J ends were trimmed by 5 bases and 7 bases, with 18 bases remaining between them. The CDR3 region is CASSPTWTAAQPQHF. The CDR3 DNA reads TGTGCCAGTAGTCCCACCTGGACAGCGGCCCAGCCCCAGCATTTT.

This clone was observed a single time. The genes are TRBV29-1 and TRBJ1-2; the D is unclear. Per germline, CDR1 SQVTM and CDR2 ANQGSEA. Trimming stripped 2 bases from V and 3 bases from J, with 7 bases between. The CDR3 totals 12 residues. The CDR3 loop reads CSVEWSDYGYTF. The CDR3 DNA reads TGCAGCGTTGAATGGTCCGACTATGGCTACACCTTC.

The CDR3 loop is CASSPTGERDQPQHF. The CDR3 DNA follows: TGTGCCAGCAGTCCAACAGGGGAAAGAGATCAGCCCCAGCATTTT. J is TRBJ1-5 and V is TRBV27; 7 nucleotides line up with TRBD1. Trimming took 5 bases from V and 5 from J; bases not matched to a gene: 9. CDR3 length: 15 residues. The V gene's germline CDR1 is MNHEY and CDR2 SMNVEV (reference sequence).

CDR3: CASSPDPYEQYF. Written as DNA, the CDR3 is TGTGCCAGCAGCCCGGACCCCTACGAGCAGTACTTC. The V call is TRBV7-9, the J call TRBJ2-7; D call uncertain. V lost 5 bases to trimming and J lost 2 bases, with 7 bases between them. CDR1 and CDR2 (germline): SEHNR, FQNEAQ (reference sequence). This CDR3 comprises 12 residues.

This clone was seen a handful of times. The chain has TRBV25-1 and TRBJ1-2; TRBD1 matches 7 bases. The J segment lost 2 bases and the V segment lost 3 bases, leaving 6 bases of the junction unmatched. The CDR3 consists of 15 residues. Germline values: CDR1 MGHDK, CDR2 SYGVNS. CDR3 bases: TGTGCCAGCAGTGATACGACAGGGATCAACTATGGCTACACCTTC. This encodes CASSDTTGINYGYTF.

This clone has just a few counts. The CDR3 reads CASSFPANYGYTF. CDR3 in DNA: TGTGCCAGCAGCTTCCCTGCTAACTATGGCTACACCTTC. V and J are TRBV11-3 and TRBJ1-2; D remains unclear. The CDR3 extends over 13 amino acids. The germline V gene encodes CDR1 SGHNT and CDR2 YENEEA. Trimming stripped 3 bases from V and 0 bases from J, with 5 bases between.

The V gene is TRBV10-2, the J gene TRBJ1-2; D is unresolved. CDR1 WSHSY and CDR2 SAAADI come from the germline V gene. The CDR3 runs 18 residues. V was trimmed by 5 bases and J by 0 bases, leaving 22 bases between them. The DNA of the CDR3 is TGCGCCAGCAGTCCGTTTTTTGGACTCGGCTTAGCTAACTATGGCTACACCTTC. Amino acid sequence: CASSPFFGLGLANYGYTF.

The V call is TRBV7-8, the J call TRBJ2-3; D is unclear. With 5 bases removed from V and 2 bases from J, the gap between germline ends came to 8 bases. Germline-derived CDR1 and CDR2 are SGHVS and FQNEAQ. The CDR3 is 13 amino acids. The CDR3 loop reads CASSPQATDTQYF. CDR3 bases: TGTGCCAGCAGCCCGCAGGCCACAGATACGCAGTATTTT.

The rearrangement joins TRBV27 to TRBJ2-2; the D gene could be TRBD1 or TRBD2 (5 bases each). The germline V gene has CDR1 MNHEY and CDR2 SMNVEV (reference sequence). V lost 2 bases, J lost 7 bases, and 20 bases lay in between. The CDR3 has 17 amino acids. The CDR3 coding sequence is TGTGCCAGCAGTTTACCCGTGGGGGATGGTCAGGTCGGGGAGCTGTTTTTT. Its protein is CASSLPVGDGQVGELFF.

J is TRBJ1-2 and V is TRBV9; 9 bases fit TRBD1. There are 13 residues in the CDR3. The trim removed 2 bases at V and 7 bases at J, leaving 3 bases unmatched. Germline CDR1 is SGDLS and CDR2 is YYNGEE. The DNA for the CDR3 is TGTGCCAGCAGCGTGGGACAGGGTTCTGGCTACACCTTC. As protein: CASSVGQGSGYTF.

This clone was counted between two and nine times. This chain connects TRBV12-5 to TRBJ1-1; no clear D. Looked up from germline, CDR1 is LGHNT and CDR2 is FRNRAP. V was pared by 6 bases and J by 5 bases, with 16 bases between. The CDR3 totals 14 residues. In DNA form, the CDR3 reads TGTGCTAGTGGCCTGGCGGGCCCCAGGACTGAAGCTTTCTTT. Translation gives CASGLAGPRTEAFF.

The J gene is TRBJ2-7, the V gene TRBV10-2; no clear D. The CDR3 is 12 amino acids. V lost 6 bases and J lost 0, with 6 bases in between. The germline V gene has CDR1 WSHSY and CDR2 SAAADI. The CDR3 spells CASSPPSYEQYF. The CDR3 DNA reads TGCGCCAGCAGCCCCCCCTCCTACGAGCAGTACTTC.